The 7 T cell receptor beta chains in this list originate from one sample, sequenced in a study of T cells in Graves' hyperthyroidism and ophthalmopathy. TCR beta CDR3 regions were amplified from RNA. HTBI primers were used for first-round RT-PCR of the TCR CDR3. TCRdb re-called the multiplex PCR reads through MiXCR, storing one row per CDR3 protein. The profile covers around 420,000 distinct CDR3 sequences, with about 13% appearing a single time and about 4.9% taken by the ten largest. The sequenced sample was blood. The receptors come from a young woman with Graves' hyperthyroidism.

The chain recombines TRBV5-1 with TRBJ2-7, with 10 bases that match TRBD1. This CDR3 is built from 14 residues. V shed 0 bases, J shed 6 bases, and the junction held 3 bases outside the gene matches. Germline CDR1 SGHRS, CDR2 YFSETQ. CDR3 DNA: TGCGCCAGCAGCTTGGAGGGGACAGGGGCCGAGCAGTACTTC. This gives the protein CASSLEGTGAEQYF.

This clonotype was found a few times. The chain carries TRBV3-1 and TRBJ1-4, with a possible D match to TRBD1 (6 bases). Per the germline V gene, CDR1 is LGHDT and CDR2 is YNNKEL (reference sequence). Deletions cut 1 base from V and 0 bases from J, with 18 bases between. This CDR3 has 19 amino acids. CDR3 sequence: CASSQGGWGRTATNEKLFF. For the CDR3, the DNA is TGTGCCAGCAGCCAAGGGGGGTGGGGCAGGACAGCAACTAATGAAAAACTGTTTTTT.

This clonotype was detected ten times or more. The chain recombines TRBV5-8 with TRBJ2-3; D ambiguous. CDR3 length: 15 amino acids. V was clipped by 0 bases and J by 2 bases, with 10 bases between them. Germline V CDR1 and CDR2: SGHTS, YDEGEE. As DNA, the CDR3 is TGTGCCAGCAGCTTGGCGACATACTACACAGATACGCAGTATTTT. As protein: CASSLATYYTDTQYF.

This clonotype has at least ten counts. This sequence joins TRBV7-9 and TRBJ2-5; D perhaps matches TRBD1 (6 bases). The germline CDR1 and CDR2 sequences are SEHNR and FQNEAQ (reference sequence). V lost 4 bases and J lost 0, with 18 bases in between. The CDR3 sequence is 17 residues long. CDR3 in DNA: TGTGCCAGCAGCTCCGACCCTCTTCGACAGGACCAAGAGACCCAGTACTTC. Protein product: CASSSDPLRQDQETQYF.

The chain joins TRBV30 to TRBJ2-1; 9 bases align to TRBD1. This CDR3 region has 13 residues. V was pared by 3 bases and J by 8 bases, with 5 bases of the junction left unmatched. Germline V CDR1 and CDR2: GTSNPN, SVGIG (reference sequence). The CDR3 DNA sequence: TGTGCCTGGAGCCCGGGACAGGGATATGAGCAGTTCTTC. This sequence encodes CAWSPGQGYEQFF.

This clonotype was recorded at least ten times. The rearrangement links TRBV4-3 to TRBJ1-1; 8 bases agree with TRBD1. The CDR3 contains 15 residues. Looked up from germline, CDR1 is LGHNA and CDR2 is YSLEER. Trimming at V came to 3 bases and at J to 1 base, leaving 4 bases not matched to a gene. The chain's CDR3 is CASSQKDRANTEAFF. The CDR3 bases are TGCGCCAGCAGCCAGAAGGACAGGGCGAACACTGAAGCTTTCTTT.

This clonotype was observed a few times. This may arise from a read error, as a much more abundant clone is one base away. The chain uses TRBV28 and TRBJ2-3; D remains ambiguous. There are 12 residues in the CDR3. Germline CDR1 is MDHEN and CDR2 is SYDVKM. The DNA for the CDR3 is TGTGCCAGCAGTTTCCGCACAGATACGCGGTATTTT. It is translated as CASSFRTDTRYF. The full variable domain, rest sourced from reference TRBV28 and TRBJ2-3, is DVKVTQSSRYLVKRTGEKVFLECVQDMDHENMFWYRQDPGLGLRLIYFSYDVKMKEKGDIPEGYSVSREKKERFSLILESASTNQTSMYLCASSFRTDTRYFGPGTRLTVL.